What follows describes a single T cell receptor beta chain. Its antigen is as yet unknown. Researchers ran the PCR with 60 Vbeta and 13 Jbeta primers. The protocol was immunoSEQ multiplex PCR, while the TCRdb copy is restricted to in-frame clones and leaves out a portion. The top ten hold less than 1.5% of the sample, which has 150,000 or so clones, approximately 84% seen once. Germline V gene data show CDR1 as SGHTA and CDR2 as FQGNSA. There are 13 residues in the CDR3. The trim removed 1 base at V and 9 bases at J, leaving 3 bases unmatched. The data belong to a study of cytomegalovirus exposure and HLA in healthy donors. As for the study in general: As released early, the data held some 85 million unique TCRs from HLA-typed donors.

Study-wide results and caveats: TCR beta chains numbering some 150 were designated cytomegalovirus-associated. Researchers left out some V segments, among them TRBV6-2 and TRBV6-3, as indistinguishable.

This chain links TRBV7-2 with TRBJ2-1, with 7 nucleotides matching TRBD1. This clonotype was sampled from a man aged 30 to 39 in good health and CMV-seropositive. Input material: PBMCs. The CDR3 protein is CASSLGQGIEQFF. In DNA form, the CDR3 reads TGTGCCAGCAGCTTAGGACAGGGTATTGAGCAGTTCTTC.